In its sample, the clone carrying this TCR beta chain was seen many times. The target antigen is unknown. Trimming left V 4 bases short and J 0 bases short, with 13 bases between. Germline loops: CDR1 MDHEN, CDR2 SYDVKM. CDR3 size: 17 residues. This entry belongs to a study of T cells in Graves' hyperthyroidism and ophthalmopathy. Aged 18 to 65, the patients had hyperthyroidism that was newly diagnosed and had lasted under 2 months. Any symptoms of ophthalmopathy came after the first hyperthyroidism diagnosis, from which the blood sample dates. Study results and limitations: Onset of ophthalmopathy came a median 6.5 months after the model predicted it.

RNA transcripts were the template for amplifying TCR beta CDR3 regions. HTBI primers drove first-round RT-PCR of the TCR CDR3. TCRdb ran MiXCR on the multiplex PCR reads and lists one entry per CDR3 protein. This table holds around 250,000 distinct CDR3 sequences, roughly 15% found once. V and J are TRBV28 and TRBJ2-6; the D gene is possibly TRBD1 (5 bases). Sequencing was done on a sample of blood. The sequence derives from a woman between 40 and 50 years old with Graves' hyperthyroidism that later progressed to Graves' ophthalmopathy. CDR3 bases: TGTGCCAGCAGTTCACCCACAGGCTTCTCTGGGGCCAACGTCCTGACTTTC. It codes for CASSSPTGFSGANVLTF.